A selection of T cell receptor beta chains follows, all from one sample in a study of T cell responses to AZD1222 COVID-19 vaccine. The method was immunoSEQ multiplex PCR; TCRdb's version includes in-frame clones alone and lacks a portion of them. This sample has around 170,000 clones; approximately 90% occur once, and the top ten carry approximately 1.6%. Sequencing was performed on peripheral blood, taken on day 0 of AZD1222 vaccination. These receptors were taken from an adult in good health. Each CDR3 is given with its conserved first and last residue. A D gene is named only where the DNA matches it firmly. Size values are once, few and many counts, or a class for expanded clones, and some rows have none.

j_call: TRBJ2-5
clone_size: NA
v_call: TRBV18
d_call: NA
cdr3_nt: TGTGCCAGCTCACCATTTCTGGGGAGCCAAGAGACCCAGTACTTC
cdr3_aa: CASSPFLGSQETQYF

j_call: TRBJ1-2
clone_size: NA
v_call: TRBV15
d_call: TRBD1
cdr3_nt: TGTGCCACCAGCCCCAACAGGGGGGGCTATGGCTACACCTTC
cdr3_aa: CATSPNRGGYGYTF

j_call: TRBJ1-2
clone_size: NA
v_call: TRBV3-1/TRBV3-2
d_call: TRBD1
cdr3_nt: TGTGCCAGCAGCCACGGGACAGGGGGCCATGGCTACACCTTC
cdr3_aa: CASSHGTGGHGYTF

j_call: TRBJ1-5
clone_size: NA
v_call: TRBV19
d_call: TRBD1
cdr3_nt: TGTGCCAGTAGTCCTGGACAGGGAAATCAGCCCCAGCATTTT
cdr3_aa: CASSPGQGNQPQHF

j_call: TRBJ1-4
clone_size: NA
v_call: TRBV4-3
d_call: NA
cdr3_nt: TGCGCCAGCAGGAGGCAGGAGTCTAATGAAAAACTGTTTTTT
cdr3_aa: CASRRQESNEKLFF

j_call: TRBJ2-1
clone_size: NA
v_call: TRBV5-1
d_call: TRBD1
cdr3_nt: TGCGCCAGCAGCTTGGGACAGACAGGGCCGCGATACAATGAGCAGTTCTTC
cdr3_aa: CASSLGQTGPRYNEQFF

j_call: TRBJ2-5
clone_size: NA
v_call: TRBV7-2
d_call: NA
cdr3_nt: TGTGCCAGCAGCTCCCCCGGGACTGGAGAGACCCAGTACTTC
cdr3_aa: CASSSPGTGETQYF

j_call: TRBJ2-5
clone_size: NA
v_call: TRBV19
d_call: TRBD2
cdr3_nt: TGTGCCAGTAGTTTTACGGGACTAGCGGGGCTGGAGACCCAGTACTTC
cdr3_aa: CASSFTGLAGLETQYF

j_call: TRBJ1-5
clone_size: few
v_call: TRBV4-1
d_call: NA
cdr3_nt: TGCGCCAGCAGCCAAGATCTGATCCAGTCGGGGCCCCAGCATTTT
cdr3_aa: CASSQDLIQSGPQHF

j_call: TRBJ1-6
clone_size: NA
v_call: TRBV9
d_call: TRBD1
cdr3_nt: TGTGCCAGCAGCGCCCAAGCAGGGGGCGCATCTTCACCCCTCCACTTT
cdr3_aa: CASSAQAGGASSPLHF

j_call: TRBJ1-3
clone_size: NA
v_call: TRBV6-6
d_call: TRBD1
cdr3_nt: TGTGCCAGCACCGGGACAGGGAGAAGAAACACCATATATTTT
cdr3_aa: CASTGTGRRNTIYF

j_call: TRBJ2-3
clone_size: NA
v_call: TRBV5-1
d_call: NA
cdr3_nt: TGCGCCAGCAGCTTGGCAGGGACCACAGATACGCAGTATTTT
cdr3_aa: CASSLAGTTDTQYF

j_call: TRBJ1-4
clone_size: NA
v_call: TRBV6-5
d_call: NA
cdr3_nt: TGTGCCAGCCGGATGGGTTGGTCTAATGAAAAACTGTTTTTT
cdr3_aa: CASRMGWSNEKLFF

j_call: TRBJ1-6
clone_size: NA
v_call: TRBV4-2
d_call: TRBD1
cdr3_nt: TGTGCCAGCAGCCGCTACAGGGGGGAAAGTTCACCCCTCCACTTT
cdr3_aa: CASSRYRGESSPLHF

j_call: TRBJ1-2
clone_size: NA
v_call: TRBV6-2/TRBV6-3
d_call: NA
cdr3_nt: TGTGCCAGCAGTTACGAGGGAAATGGCTACACCTTC
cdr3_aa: CASSYEGNGYTF

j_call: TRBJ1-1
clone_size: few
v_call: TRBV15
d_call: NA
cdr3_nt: TGTGCCACCAGCCCTGGGGAGGCTTTCTTT
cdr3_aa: CATSPGEAFF

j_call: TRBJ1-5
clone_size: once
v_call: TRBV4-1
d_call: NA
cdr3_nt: TGCGCCAGCAGCCAAGATAGACAGCGCCCGTCCCATCAGCCCCAGCATTTT
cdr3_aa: CASSQDRQRPSHQPQHF

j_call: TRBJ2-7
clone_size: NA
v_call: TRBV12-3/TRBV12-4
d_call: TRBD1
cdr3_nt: TGTGCCAGCAGTTCAACAGGGGCTGCGAAGCAGTACTTC
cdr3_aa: CASSSTGAAKQYF

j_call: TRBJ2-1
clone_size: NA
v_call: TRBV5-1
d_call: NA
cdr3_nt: TGCGCCAGCAGGTTTGGTGAAACTTACAATGAGCAGTTCTTC
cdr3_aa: CASRFGETYNEQFF

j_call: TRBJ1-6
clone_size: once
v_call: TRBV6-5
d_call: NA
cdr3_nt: TGTGCCAGCACCCGAACCCGGGGTTATTCACCCCTCCACTTT
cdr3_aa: CASTRTRGYSPLHF

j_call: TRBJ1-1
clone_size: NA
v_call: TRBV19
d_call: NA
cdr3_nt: TGTGCCAGTAGTCAGGACAGCACTGAAGCTTTCTTT
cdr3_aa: CASSQDSTEAFF

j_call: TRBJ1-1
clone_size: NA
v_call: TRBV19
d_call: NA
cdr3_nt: TGTGCCAGTAGTATATCAGCCGGGCACAACACTGAAGCTTTCTTT
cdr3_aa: CASSISAGHNTEAFF

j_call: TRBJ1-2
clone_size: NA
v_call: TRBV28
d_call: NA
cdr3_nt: TGTGCCAGCAGCCGACAGGTAAACTATGGCTACACCTTC
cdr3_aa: CASSRQVNYGYTF

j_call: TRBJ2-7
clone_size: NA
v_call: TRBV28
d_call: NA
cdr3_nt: TGTGCCAGCAGTTTCGGGTCCGCCTACGAGCAGTACTTC
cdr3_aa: CASSFGSAYEQYF

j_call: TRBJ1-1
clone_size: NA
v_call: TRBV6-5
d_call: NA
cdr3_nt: TGTGCCAGCAGATCACAGGGTGAAGCTTTCTTT
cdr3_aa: CASRSQGEAFF

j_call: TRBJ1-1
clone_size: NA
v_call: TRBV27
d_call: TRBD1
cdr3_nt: TGTGCCAGCAGTTCGGGACAGGGGATCACTGAAGCTTTCTTT
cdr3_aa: CASSSGQGITEAFF

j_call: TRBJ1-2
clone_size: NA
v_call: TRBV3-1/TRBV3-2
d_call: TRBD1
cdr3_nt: TGTGCCAGCAGCCATGGGACAGGGGCCGGCTACACCTTC
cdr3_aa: CASSHGTGAGYTF

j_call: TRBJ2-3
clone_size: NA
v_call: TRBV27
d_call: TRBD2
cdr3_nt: TGTGCCAGCACAGTAGCGGGGTATGGCACAGATACGCAGTATTTT
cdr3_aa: CASTVAGYGTDTQYF

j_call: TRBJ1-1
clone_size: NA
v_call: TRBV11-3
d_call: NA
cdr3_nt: TGTGCCAGCAGCCCCCTAGGAGGGGGAAGCACTGAAGCTTTCTTT
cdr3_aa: CASSPLGGGSTEAFF

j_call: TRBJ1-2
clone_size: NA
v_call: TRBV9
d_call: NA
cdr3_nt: TGTGCCAGCAGCCCCTCTGCGTCTCGCTATGGCTACACCTTC
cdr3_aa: CASSPSASRYGYTF

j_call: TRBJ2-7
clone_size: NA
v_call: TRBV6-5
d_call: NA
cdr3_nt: TGTGCCAGCAGGGAGAGGACCTACGAGCAGTACTTC
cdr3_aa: CASRERTYEQYF

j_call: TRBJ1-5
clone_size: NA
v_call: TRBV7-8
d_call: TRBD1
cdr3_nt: TGTGCCAGCAGCCCATTGGGGACAGGAGGCCTATATCAGCCCCAGCATTTT
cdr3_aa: CASSPLGTGGLYQPQHF

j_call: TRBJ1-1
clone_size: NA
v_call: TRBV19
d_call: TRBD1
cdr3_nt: TGTGCCAGTAGTATTGTTGTGGACAGGGGTCGTAACACTGAAGCTTTCTTT
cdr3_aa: CASSIVVDRGRNTEAFF

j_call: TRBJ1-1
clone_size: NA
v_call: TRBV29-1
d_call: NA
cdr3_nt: TGCAGCGTTGGACAGAACACTGAAGCTTTCTTT
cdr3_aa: CSVGQNTEAFF

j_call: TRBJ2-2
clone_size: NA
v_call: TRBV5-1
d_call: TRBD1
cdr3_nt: TGCGCCAGCAGCTTCGGACAGGTCAACACCGGGGAGCTGTTTTTT
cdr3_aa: CASSFGQVNTGELFF

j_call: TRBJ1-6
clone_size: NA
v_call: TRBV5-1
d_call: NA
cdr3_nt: TGCGCCAGCAGCCCCTGGACAGAGGATAATTCACCCCTCCACTTT
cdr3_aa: CASSPWTEDNSPLHF

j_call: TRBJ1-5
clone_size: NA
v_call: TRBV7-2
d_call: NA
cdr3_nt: TGTGCCAGCAGCTTGTTAGGTCTCAGCTCGGAGCCCCAGCATTTT
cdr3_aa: CASSLLGLSSEPQHF

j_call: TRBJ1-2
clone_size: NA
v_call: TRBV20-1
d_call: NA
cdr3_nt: TGCAGTGCTAGAGATCCTTTGGGCACCTTC
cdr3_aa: CSARDPLGTF

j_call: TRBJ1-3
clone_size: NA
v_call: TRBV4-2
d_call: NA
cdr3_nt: TGTGCCAGCAGCCAAGATTACTCTGGAAACACCATATATTTT
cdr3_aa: CASSQDYSGNTIYF

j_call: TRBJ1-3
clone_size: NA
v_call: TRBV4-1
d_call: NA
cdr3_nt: TGCGCCAGCAGCCAAGATTTGTACACCATATATTTT
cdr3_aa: CASSQDLYTIYF

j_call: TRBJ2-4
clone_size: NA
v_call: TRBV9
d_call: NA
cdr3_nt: TGTGCCAGCAGCGTAGAACCCCTAGGAGACATTCAGTACTTC
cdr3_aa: CASSVEPLGDIQYF

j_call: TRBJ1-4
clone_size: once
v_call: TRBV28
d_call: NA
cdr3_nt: TGTGCCAGCAGTTTTCGGGGGGCAGTAAGTGAAAAACTGTTTTTT
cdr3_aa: CASSFRGAVSEKLFF

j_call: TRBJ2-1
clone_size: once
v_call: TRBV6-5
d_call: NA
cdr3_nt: TGTGCCAGCAGTTGGGGTAAGGATGAGCAGTTCTTC
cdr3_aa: CASSWGKDEQFF

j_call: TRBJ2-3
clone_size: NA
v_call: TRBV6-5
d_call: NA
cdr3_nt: TGTGCCAGCAGTTACTCGGGGCGCTACACAGATACGCAGTATTTT
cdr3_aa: CASSYSGRYTDTQYF

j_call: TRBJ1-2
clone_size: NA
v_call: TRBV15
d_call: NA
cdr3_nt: TGTGCCACCAGCAGCCGGGACACGAGATTTACAGGGTATGGCTACACCTTC
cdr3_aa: CATSSRDTRFTGYGYTF

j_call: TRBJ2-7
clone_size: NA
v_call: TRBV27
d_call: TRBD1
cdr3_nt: TGTGCCAGCAGTGGGTCGGGACAGTTCTACGAGCAGTACTTC
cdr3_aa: CASSGSGQFYEQYF

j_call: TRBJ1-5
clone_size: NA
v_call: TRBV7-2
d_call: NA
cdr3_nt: TGTGCCAGCACCCATAATGGGGGCTTCGGCAATCAGCCCCAGCATTTT
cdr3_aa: CASTHNGGFGNQPQHF